This entry is about one T cell receptor (beta chain). The data are from a study of tumor-infiltrating lymphocytes in oesophageal squamous cell carcinoma. CDR3 length equals 15 residues. CDR1 and CDR2 (germline): SGHVS, FNYEAQ. In TCRdb, the PCR reads were re-called with MiXCR into one record per CDR3 protein. This sample has some 12,000 distinct CDR3 sequences, with around 52% found just once. This sequence originates from a female donor with esophageal squamous cell carcinoma. This chain links TRBV7-6 with TRBJ2-5, with D tentatively TRBD1 or TRBD2 (6 bases each). The J call may be in error: the DNA end matches TRBJ2-1 better. The sequenced material came from esophageal tumor tissue. The CDR3 region has the DNA TGTGCCAGCAGCTTAGACGGGGGCAGGGGCAATGAGCAGTTCTTC. Protein: CASSLDGGRGNEQFF.